This T cell receptor (beta chain) stems from a study of T-cell memory formation after mild COVID-19. The overall study: Largely donor-specific sequence clusters came from a couple of donors.

Each CDR3 protein gets one entry after TCRdb re-called the 5' RACE reads with MiXCR. Seen here are 300,000 to 400,000 distinct CDR3 sequences, over 10% observed once, and the top ten hold over 20%. V was cut by 4 bases and J by 3 bases, with 12 bases left in between. Germline loops: CDR1 SGHVS, CDR2 FQNEAQ. This CDR3 has 14 residues. The sequence was obtained from a man aged 18 to 30 who had mild COVID-19 (a few samples of this study predate the infection). Cell type and time point are not known. The J gene is TRBJ1-1, the V gene TRBV7-8; the D gene is possibly TRBD1 (5 bases). Sequencing used PBMCs or a T cell subset sorted from them (not recorded which). This CDR3 is CASSYTTGDTEAFF. In DNA form, the CDR3 reads TGTGCCAGCAGCTATACGACGGGGGACACTGAAGCTTTCTTT.